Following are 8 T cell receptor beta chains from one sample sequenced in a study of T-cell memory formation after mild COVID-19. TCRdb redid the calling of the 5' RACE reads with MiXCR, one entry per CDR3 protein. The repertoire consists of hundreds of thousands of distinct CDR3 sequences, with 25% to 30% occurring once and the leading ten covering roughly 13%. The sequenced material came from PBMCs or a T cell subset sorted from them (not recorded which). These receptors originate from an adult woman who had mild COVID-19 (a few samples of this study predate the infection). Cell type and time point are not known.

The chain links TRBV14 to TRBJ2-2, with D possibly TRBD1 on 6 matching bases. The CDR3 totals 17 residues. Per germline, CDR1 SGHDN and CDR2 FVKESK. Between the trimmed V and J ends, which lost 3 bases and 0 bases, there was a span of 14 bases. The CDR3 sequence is CASSQSLWTANTGELFF. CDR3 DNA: TGTGCCAGCAGCCAGAGCCTTTGGACAGCGAACACCGGGGAGCTGTTTTTT.

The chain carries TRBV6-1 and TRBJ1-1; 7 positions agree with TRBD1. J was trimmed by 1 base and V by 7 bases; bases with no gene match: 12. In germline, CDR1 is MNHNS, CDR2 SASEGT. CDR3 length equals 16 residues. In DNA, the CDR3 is TGTGCCAGCACTAAACAAATTCGGACAGGGAACACTGAAGCTTTCTTT. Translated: CASTKQIRTGNTEAFF.

The CDR3 nucleotides are TGTGCCAGCAGTCCCCAGGGGCGGCTCAATGAGCAGTTCTTC. Translation gives CASSPQGRLNEQFF. This chain links TRBV7-3 with TRBJ2-1; perhaps TRBD1 as D (6 bases). Trimming cost V 6 bases and J 6 bases, with 15 bases left between them. This CDR3 is built from 14 residues. Germline CDR1 SGHTA, CDR2 FQGTGA.

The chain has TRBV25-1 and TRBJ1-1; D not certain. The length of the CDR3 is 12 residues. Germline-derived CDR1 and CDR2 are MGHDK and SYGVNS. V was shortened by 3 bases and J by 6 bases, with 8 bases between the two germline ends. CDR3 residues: CASSDPGSEAFF. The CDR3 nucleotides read TGTGCCAGCAGTGACCCGGGGTCTGAAGCTTTCTTT.

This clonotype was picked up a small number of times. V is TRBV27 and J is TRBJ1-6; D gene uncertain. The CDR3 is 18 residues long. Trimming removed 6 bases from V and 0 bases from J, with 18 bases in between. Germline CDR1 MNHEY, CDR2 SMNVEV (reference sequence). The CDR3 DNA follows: TGTGCCAGCAGCCGAGTAGGACCGACGAGCTCCTATAATTCACCCCTCCACTTT. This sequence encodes CASSRVGPTSSYNSPLHF.

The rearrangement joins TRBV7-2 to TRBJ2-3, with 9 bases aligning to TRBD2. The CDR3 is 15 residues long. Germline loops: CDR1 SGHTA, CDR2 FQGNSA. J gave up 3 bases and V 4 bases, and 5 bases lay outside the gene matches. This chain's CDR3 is CASSSSSGATDTQYF. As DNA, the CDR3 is TGTGCCAGCAGCTCGTCTAGCGGGGCAACAGATACGCAGTATTTT.

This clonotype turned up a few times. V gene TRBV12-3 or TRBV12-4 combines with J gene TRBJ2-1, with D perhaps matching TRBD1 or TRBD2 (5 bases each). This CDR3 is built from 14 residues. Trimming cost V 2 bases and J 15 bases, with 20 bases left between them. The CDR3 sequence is CASSLRVGGDLRFF. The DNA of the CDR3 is TGTGCCAGCAGTTTACGGGTTGGGGGTGATCTTCGGTTCTTC.

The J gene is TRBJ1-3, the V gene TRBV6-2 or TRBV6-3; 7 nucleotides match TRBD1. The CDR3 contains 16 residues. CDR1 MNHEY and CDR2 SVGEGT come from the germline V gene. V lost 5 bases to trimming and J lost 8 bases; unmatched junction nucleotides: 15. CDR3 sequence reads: CASSHPPGTEKDTIYF. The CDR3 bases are TGTGCCAGCAGTCACCCGCCCGGGACAGAAAAGGACACCATATATTTT.